This entry features one T cell receptor (beta chain) sequence. The data were obtained in a study of T-cell reconstitution after alpha-beta-depleted transplantation in children. The authors prepared the TCRbeta library with unique molecular identifiers. TCRdb redid the calling of the PCR reads with MiXCR, one entry per CDR3 protein. The sample holds 150,000 to 200,000 distinct CDR3 sequences; about 6.4% are singletons and the top ten take over 2.5%. The CDR3 extends over 16 amino acids. Germline V gene sequence: CDR1 SGHVS, CDR2 FQNEAQ. V dropped 5 bases and J dropped 0 bases, with 16 bases sitting between them.

This clonotype was sampled from a human donor who donated a stem cell graft to a child with Wiskott-Aldrich syndrome. The gene calls are TRBV7-8 and TRBJ1-1, with a tentative D call TRBD1 (6 bases). This material consisted of PBMCs from the stem cell graft donor, taken from the stem cell graft. The CDR3: CASSRDYGTLNTEAFF. In DNA, the CDR3 is TGTGCCAGCAGCCGTGATTATGGGACACTGAACACTGAAGCTTTCTTT.